Presented here are 24 T cell receptor beta chains from one specimen sequenced in a study of blood T cell repertoires in COVID-19. Assay: immunoSEQ multiplex PCR; the TCRdb copy retains only in-frame clones and omits some. There are under 250,000 clones in the sample; about four fifths occur only once, and just over 8.5% lies in the top ten. Material for sequencing was peripheral blood. Receptors originate from a man aged 35 to 55 with active or convalescent COVID-19.

The chain joins TRBV28 to TRBJ2-7; 8 bases line up with TRBD1. Germline V gene data show CDR1 as MDHEN and CDR2 as SYDVKM. The length of the CDR3 is 13 residues. Germline trimming cut 4 bases from V and 6 bases from J; bases unmatched to any gene: 5. CDR3 sequence (DNA): TGTGCCAGCAGTTCCGGACAGGGATCCGAGCAGTACTTC. Protein product: CASSSGQGSEQYF.

CDR3 DNA: TGTGCTAGTGGCTTCGACGGACTCCCTAACTATGGCTACACCTTC. Translating it yields CASGFDGLPNYGYTF. This rearrangement joins TRBV12-5 to TRBJ1-2; D unresolved. The CDR3 runs 15 residues. Trimming took off 6 bases at V and 0 bases at J, with 14 bases between the two ends. Per the germline V gene, CDR1 is LGHNT and CDR2 is FRNRAP.

This chain links TRBV6-2 or TRBV6-3 with TRBJ2-5; D might be TRBD2 (7 bases). The length of the CDR3 is 17 residues. Germline V gives CDR1 MNHEY, CDR2 SVGEGT. V was cut by 2 bases and J by 5 bases, with 21 bases left in between. CDR3 bases: TGTGCCAGCAGTTACGGAGGGGGGGGAGCTTGGGAGGAGACCCAGTACTTC. It yields the protein CASSYGGGGAWEETQYF.

The gene calls are TRBV2 and TRBJ1-4, with D maybe TRBD1 (5 bases). V dropped 6 bases and J dropped 2 bases, with 10 bases sitting between them. CDR1 SNHLY and CDR2 FYNNEI come from the germline V gene. The CDR3 is made up of 14 amino acids. The chain's CDR3 is CASSPQVTNEKLFF. The CDR3 nucleotides read TGTGCCAGCAGCCCACAGGTGACTAATGAAAAACTGTTTTTT.

This sequence joins TRBV4-1 and TRBJ1-2; D is possibly TRBD1 (5 bases). Trimming cost V 1 base and J 4 bases, with 10 bases left between them. The CDR3 spans 14 residues. In germline, CDR1 is MGHRA, CDR2 YSYEKL. CDR3 DNA sequence: TGCGCCAGCAGCCAAGCGGTGGGGGGCTATGGCTACACCTTC. Its protein product is CASSQAVGGYGYTF.

On this clone itself: The CDR3 does not close with the conserved phenylalanine or tryptophan, likely indicating a read error. The chain recombines TRBV5-8 with TRBJ1-2; 9 positions match TRBD1. J gave up 3 bases and V 0 bases, and 6 bases lay outside the gene matches. This CDR3 is built from 16 residues. Per germline, CDR1 SGHTS and CDR2 YDEGEE. CDR3: CASSLGTGAQDYGYTS. CDR3 nucleotide sequence: TGTGCCAGCAGCTTGGGGACAGGGGCGCAGGACTATGGCTACACCTCC.

The rearrangement links TRBV10-3 to TRBJ1-1; D unresolved. Deletions cut 4 bases from V and 0 bases from J, with 9 bases between. The V gene's germline CDR1 is ENHRY and CDR2 SYGVKD. The CDR3 is 14 residues long. The CDR3 reads CAISGRQMNTEAFF. CDR3 sequence (DNA): TGTGCCATCAGTGGGCGGCAGATGAACACTGAAGCTTTCTTT.

The rearrangement links TRBV10-3 to TRBJ1-1; 9 bases fit TRBD1. Trimming cost V 6 bases and J 5 bases; bases outside gene matches: 1. In germline, CDR1 is ENHRY, CDR2 SYGVKD. This CDR3 is built from 12 residues. As DNA, the CDR3 is TGTGCCATCAGGGGACAGGGAACTGAAGCTTTCTTT. This translates into CAIRGQGTEAFF.

This clone showed up many times. The chain is built from TRBV30 and TRBJ1-3; D perhaps matches TRBD1 (6 bases). Germline V lookup: CDR1 GTSNPN, CDR2 SVGIG (reference sequence). V lost 3 bases and J 0 bases, leaving 15 bases between the germline ends. This CDR3 has 16 amino acids. DNA of the CDR3: TGTGCCTGGAGCCTACAACAGGGCAGCTCTGGAAACACCATATATTTT. Residues: CAWSLQQGSSGNTIYF.

The chain links TRBV19 to TRBJ2-2; 9 bases align to TRBD1. The germline CDR1 and CDR2 sequences are LNHDA and SQIVND (reference sequence). This CDR3 has 14 amino acids. The V gene end was trimmed by 10 bases and the J gene end by 5 bases; junction bases not matched to a gene: 8. The DNA for the CDR3 is TGTGCCACCCGGGGACAGGGAACGACCGGGGAGCTGTTTTTT. Encoded protein: CATRGQGTTGELFF.

Only a few counts were recorded for this clone. The chain joins TRBV6-5 to TRBJ1-2, with 9 bases identical to TRBD1. Germline CDR1 MNHEY, CDR2 SVGAGI. This CDR3 is built from 15 residues. With V trimmed by 7 bases and J by 5 bases, 11 bases remained unmatched. Here the CDR3 reads CASIIGTGNPYGYTF. The CDR3 region has the DNA TGTGCCAGCATAATCGGGACAGGGAATCCGTATGGCTACACCTTC.

The CDR3 here is CASTPGNYGYTF. The CDR3 region has the DNA TGTGCCAGTACTCCAGGGAACTATGGCTACACCTTC. This chain uses TRBV28 with TRBJ1-2; D may be TRBD1 (5 bases). The CDR3 has 12 amino acids. Germline CDR1 is MDHEN and CDR2 is SYDVKM. Trimming stripped 9 bases from V and 2 bases from J, with 10 bases between.

This sequence joins TRBV14 and TRBJ1-6; 8 bases are shared with TRBD1. This CDR3 has 15 amino acids. The trim removed 3 bases at V and 9 bases at J, leaving 7 bases unmatched. CDR1 SGHDN and CDR2 FVKESK come from the germline V gene. CDR3 loop: CASSQFTGGSSPLHF. CDR3 bases: TGTGCCAGCAGCCAGTTCACAGGGGGAAGTTCACCCCTCCACTTT.

The CDR3 loop reads CASSLDSQNTEAFF. CDR3 sequence (DNA): TGCGCCAGCAGCTTGGACAGTCAGAACACTGAAGCTTTCTTT. The J gene is TRBJ1-1, the V gene TRBV5-1, with unresolved D. V lost 0 bases to trimming and J lost 1 base, with 7 bases between them. Germline CDR1 is SGHRS and CDR2 is YFSETQ. This CDR3 has 14 amino acids.

The chain couples TRBV7-3 to TRBJ2-2; D is perhaps TRBD2 (6 bases). CDR3 length equals 15 residues. Germline-derived CDR1 and CDR2 are SGHTA and FQGTGA. V shed 5 bases and J shed 7 bases, with 17 bases lying between them. The CDR3 nucleotides read TGTGCCAGCAGCCAAACGGGGGACCAACTCGGGGAGCTGTTTTTT. This encodes CASSQTGDQLGELFF.

This clone appeared a single time. The rearrangement joins TRBV5-1 to TRBJ1-1, with 10 bases aligning to TRBD1. Germline V gene data show CDR1 as SGHRS and CDR2 as YFSETQ. The CDR3 is made up of 19 amino acids. Trimming cost V 7 bases and J 2 bases; bases outside gene matches: 20. The CDR3 region is CASSTGTGAAWPLNTEAFF. CDR3 DNA: TGCGCCAGCTCGACCGGGACAGGGGCCGCCTGGCCACTAAACACTGAAGCTTTCTTT.

This clone was recorded once. The sample holds other DNA sequences that translate to the same CDR3. The chain uses TRBV19 and TRBJ1-4; 12 bases fit TRBD1. The CDR3 has 16 amino acids. Germline V gene lookup returns CDR1 LNHDA and CDR2 SQIVND (reference sequence). V gave up 4 bases and J gave up 5 bases; unmatched junction bases: 5. The CDR3, as DNA: TGTGCCAGTAGTACCGGGACAGGGGGCTTAAATGAAAAACTGTTTTTT. Protein sequence: CASSTGTGGLNEKLFF.

The chain combines TRBV6-2 or TRBV6-3 with TRBJ2-7, with TRBD2 matching over 11 bases. V gave up 2 bases and J gave up 0 bases; unmatched junction bases: 3. Looked up from germline, CDR1 is MNHEY and CDR2 is SVGEGT. The CDR3 length is 16 residues. The CDR3: CASSYPTSGTSYEQYF. The CDR3 DNA reads TGTGCCAGCAGTTACCCGACTAGCGGGACCTCCTACGAGCAGTACTTC.

The table lists this clone with a count of one. This chain uses TRBV30 with TRBJ2-3; TRBD1 matches at 7 bases. Germline CDR1 GTSNPN, CDR2 SVGIG (reference sequence). J lost 0 bases, V lost 4 bases, and 7 bases had no gene match. The CDR3 is 15 residues long. CDR3 in DNA: TGTGCCTGGACGACAGGGTTAGGGAGCACAGATACGCAGTATTTT. It translates to CAWTTGLGSTDTQYF.

This clone was counted a few times. This rearrangement joins TRBV19 to TRBJ1-2; D remains unclear. The V and J ends lost 3 bases and 3 bases respectively, with 14 bases between them. Germline CDR1 is LNHDA and CDR2 is SQIVND (reference sequence). The CDR3 contains 15 residues. In nucleotides, the CDR3 is TGTGCCAGTAGTATCTCTTTGGTAGCCCACTATGGCTACACCTTC. Encoded protein: CASSISLVAHYGYTF. The full variable domain, with the rest looked up from reference TRBV19 and TRBJ1-2, is DGGITQSPKYLFRKEGQNVTLSCEQNLNHDAMYWYRQDPGQGLRLIYYSQIVNDFQKGDIAEGYSVSREKKESFPLTVTSAQKNPTAFYLCASSISLVAHYGYTFGSGTRLTVV.

This sequence joins TRBV7-2 and TRBJ1-6; D is unclear. The CDR3 is made up of 17 amino acids. V lost 4 bases and J 0 bases, leaving 13 bases between the germline ends. Germline loops: CDR1 SGHTA, CDR2 FQGNSA. This CDR3 reads CASSSQELSSYNSPLHF. The CDR3 DNA follows: TGTGCCAGCAGCTCCCAAGAGCTAAGCTCCTATAATTCACCCCTCCACTTT.

The rearrangement uses TRBV7-2 and TRBJ2-3; 7 bases match TRBD2. Germline trimming cut 4 bases from V and 0 bases from J; bases unmatched to any gene: 10. CDR1 is SGHTA and CDR2 is FQGNSA in the germline V gene. This CDR3 is built from 17 residues. The CDR3 DNA reads TGTGCCAGCAGCTCACTCGGGCGGGGGTCTAGCACAGATACGCAGTATTTT. Translated, it gives CASSSLGRGSSTDTQYF.

The genes are TRBV19 and TRBJ2-5, with TRBD1 matching over 11 bases. In germline, CDR1 is LNHDA, CDR2 SQIVND (reference sequence). Trimming removed 3 bases from V and 5 bases from J; junction bases left unmatched: 2. The CDR3 extends over 14 amino acids. CDR3 in amino acids: CASSMGQGGETQYF. CDR3 DNA sequence: TGTGCCAGTAGTATGGGACAGGGGGGCGAGACCCAGTACTTC. Full variable domain (remainder filled in from reference TRBV19 and TRBJ2-5): DGGITQSPKYLFRKEGQNVTLSCEQNLNHDAMYWYRQDPGQGLRLIYYSQIVNDFQKGDIAEGYSVSREKKESFPLTVTSAQKNPTAFYLCASSMGQGGETQYFGPGTRLLVL.

J is TRBJ2-6 and V is TRBV29-1; no reliable D call. The CDR3 spans 15 residues. The germline V and J ends were trimmed by 0 bases and 0 bases, with 6 bases remaining between them. The germline gives CDR1 SQVTM, CDR2 ANQGSEA. The CDR3 here is CSVEEEPSGANVLTF. The CDR3 DNA sequence: TGCAGCGTTGAAGAGGAGCCCTCTGGGGCCAACGTCCTGACTTTC.